A single sample is the source of the 25 T cell receptor beta chains below, sequenced in a study of CD8+CD57+ T cells in acquired aplastic anemia (dated by TCRdb to 2016 to 2019). For sequencing, an Illumina HiSeq 2000 was employed. Genomic DNA served as template for TCR beta VDJ combination and CDR3 sequence profiling. TCRdb reprocessed the public reads (quality trimming at Q25 with fastp, clone calling with MiXCR) and kept in-frame beta chains. A single entry per CDR3 protein holds the most common genes and DNA from its merged rows. The sample table records about 190,000 distinct CDR3 sequences; roughly half of these occur just once. The biggest ten clones account for 15% to 20% of the sample. The sample was sorted CD4+, CD8+, or CD8+CD57+ T cells (not recorded which) from PBMCs. These receptor sequences come from a human donor in good health, serving as a control.

In regard to this clonotype: The CDR3 carries no conserved terminal phenylalanine or tryptophan, so it likely arises from a read error. This rearrangement joins TRBV7-9 to TRBJ1-6, with D possibly matching TRBD1 (6 bases). V lost 5 bases, J lost 7 bases, and 18 bases lay in between. The CDR3 contains 16 residues. CDR1 and CDR2 (germline): SEHNR, FQNEAQ (reference sequence). CDR3 DNA sequence: TGTGCCAGCAGCCAAGGAATTGGGGGGCTAAATTCACCCCTCCACTTG. As protein: CASSQGIGGLNSPLHL.

On this clonotype itself: A much larger clone differs by one base, so this may be a read error. The chain carries TRBV6-5 and TRBJ1-1, with D possibly TRBD1 on 6 matching bases. CDR3 size: 16 residues. Germline V gene lookup returns CDR1 MNHEY and CDR2 SVGAGI. The V end lost 5 bases, the J end lost 1 base, and 17 bases lay between the germline ends. Here the CDR3 reads CASSGWESDRNTEAFF. CDR3 bases: TGTGCCAGCAGTGGTTGGGAGTCGGACAGGAACACTGAAGCTTTCTTT.

The J gene is TRBJ2-7, the V gene TRBV12-3 or TRBV12-4; D possibly corresponds to TRBD1 (5 bases). Between the trimmed V and J ends, which lost 6 bases and 3 bases, there was a span of 18 bases. CDR3 length: 15 residues. The chain's CDR3 is CASREDSSSLYEQYF. CDR3 sequence (DNA): TGTGCCAGCAGGGAAGACAGTTCGTCGCTCTACGAGCAGTACTTC.

This clonotype was recorded many times. V is TRBV12-5 and J is TRBJ2-3; D possibly uses TRBD1 or TRBD2 (5 bases each). CDR1 is LGHNT, CDR2 FRNRAP, per germline. This CDR3 spans 11 amino acids. V was shortened by 2 bases and J by 11 bases, with 8 bases between the two germline ends. The chain's CDR3 is CASGLLGEQYF. CDR3 coding DNA: TGTGCTAGTGGTTTGTTGGGGGAGCAGTATTTT.

This chain uses TRBV29-1 with TRBJ2-5; 7 nucleotides match TRBD2. Germline assignment: CDR1 SQVTM and CDR2 ANQGSEA. This CDR3 region has 13 residues. J gave up 0 bases and V 7 bases, and 5 bases lay outside the gene matches. The CDR3 sequence is CSAVGGYQETQYF. The DNA for the CDR3 is TGCAGCGCAGTGGGGGGGTACCAAGAGACCCAGTACTTC.

On this clonotype itself: This may arise from a read error, as a much more abundant clone is one base away. Given the absence of the conserved phenylalanine or tryptophan at the CDR3 end, a read error is likely. This chain connects TRBV4-3 to TRBJ2-7; D is ambiguous. CDR1 and CDR2 (germline): LGHNA, YSLEER. The CDR3 is 15 residues long. V was pared by 0 bases and J by 3 bases, with 12 bases between. The CDR3 DNA reads as TGCGCCAGCAGCCAAGATCGTGTGACATTCTACGAGCAGTACCTC. This gives the protein CASSQDRVTFYEQYL.

Many counts were recorded for this clonotype. The CDR3 sequence is CASSLWGGRTDTQYF. The CDR3 region has the DNA TGTGCCAGCAGCTTATGGGGGGGCCGCACAGATACGCAGTATTTT. V is TRBV7-3 and J is TRBJ2-3; perhaps TRBD2 as D (7 bases). Germline assignment: CDR1 SGHTA and CDR2 FQGTGA. Trimming removed 2 bases at V and 1 base at J, with 10 bases between. The CDR3 is 15 amino acids.

Comments on this clonotype: This could be a read error, since a much larger clone is one nucleotide away. The V gene is TRBV7-9, the J gene TRBJ2-7; D is unclear. CDR1 is SEHNR and CDR2 is FQNEAQ in the germline V gene (reference sequence). Trimming took 4 bases from V and 7 from J, leaving 20 bases between them. The CDR3 is 15 amino acids. CDR3 in DNA: TGTGCCAGCAGCTCCCCCCCCGGGCTCGGTGGAGAGCAGTACTTC. Protein product: CASSSPPGLGGEQYF.

This chain connects TRBV25-1 to TRBJ2-7; D remains ambiguous. The CDR3 is made up of 12 amino acids. V lost 3 bases and J 3 bases, leaving 6 bases between the germline ends. In germline, CDR1 is MGHDK, CDR2 SYGVNS. This CDR3 reads CASSDGHYEQYF. CDR3 bases: TGTGCCAGCAGTGATGGGCACTACGAGCAGTACTTC.

The chain couples TRBV20-1 to TRBJ1-2; 11 bases align to TRBD1. V was clipped by 1 base and J by 1 base; unmatched bases: 5. Germline CDR1 DFQATT, CDR2 SNEGSKA (reference sequence). This CDR3 contains 16 residues. The CDR3 sequence is CSARGTGGGNNYGYTF. The CDR3 DNA follows: TGCAGTGCTAGAGGGACAGGGGGCGGAAATAACTATGGCTACACCTTC.

The chain is built from TRBV7-2 and TRBJ1-5, with a possible D match to TRBD1 (6 bases). CDR3 size: 14 residues. Germline V gives CDR1 SGHTA, CDR2 FQGNSA. Trimming took 3 bases from V and 11 from J, leaving 17 bases between them. CDR3 amino acids: CASSLLGGQETQHF. Written as DNA, the CDR3 is TGTGCCAGCAGCTTGTTGGGGGGGCAAGAGACCCAGCATTTT. Based on the CDR3 plus reference TRBV7-2 and TRBJ1-5, the full variable domain is GAGVSQSPSNKVTEKGKDVELRCDPISGHTALYWYRQSLGQGLEFLIYFQGNSAPDKSGLPSDRFSAERTGGSVSTLTIQRTQQEDSAVYLCASSLLGGQETQHFGDGTRLSIL.

This clonotype was observed many times. The CDR3 bases are TGTGCCACCAGTGAAACCGGGACAGTCACAGATACGCAGTATTTT. As protein: CATSETGTVTDTQYF. The V and J genes are TRBV24-1 and TRBJ2-3, with TRBD1 matching over 7 bases. V trimming: 4 bases; J trimming: 2 bases; junction bases outside the gene matches: 5. Germline CDR1 and CDR2: KGHDR and SFDVKD. The CDR3 loop spans 15 amino acids.

As regards this clonotype: The conserved phenylalanine or tryptophan is not found at the CDR3 terminus, so this likely reflects a read error. The DNA is omitted, as the CDR3 cannot be located on it reliably, and the CDR3 follows TCRdb's listing. The rearrangement uses TRBV5-1 and TRBJ2-2; the table's D call, TRBD1, was not checked against the DNA. From germline, CDR1 is SGHRS and CDR2 YFSETQ. The CDR3 is 8 amino acids long, termini counted. The CDR3: CASSGGGS.

There are many counts of this clonotype. This chain links TRBV10-3 with TRBJ2-1, with 12 bases lining up with TRBD1. J gave up 0 bases and V 3 bases, and 12 bases lay outside the gene matches. The germline V gene encodes CDR1 ENHRY and CDR2 SYGVKD. CDR3 length equals 20 residues. DNA of the CDR3: TGTGCCATCAGTGACCTCTGGGACAGGGGGCGCTTGAGCTCCTACAATGAGCAGTTCTTC. Encoded protein: CAISDLWDRGRLSSYNEQFF.

This clonotype was observed many times. The rearrangement links TRBV20-1 to TRBJ2-7; the D gene is possibly TRBD1 (6 bases). Germline V CDR1 and CDR2: DFQATT, SNEGSKA (reference sequence). V lost 4 bases, J lost 2 bases, and 12 bases lay in between. CDR3 length equals 13 residues. The CDR3: CSATGTYTYEQYF. The CDR3 DNA reads TGCAGTGCTACCGGGACATACACCTACGAGCAGTACTTC.

The chain joins TRBV20-1 to TRBJ2-2; 9 nucleotides match TRBD2. CDR3 length: 15 residues. The V gene's germline CDR1 is DFQATT and CDR2 SNEGSKA (reference sequence). The trim removed 6 bases at V and 1 base at J, leaving 6 bases unmatched. The CDR3 here is CSAGGGVGNTGELFF. The CDR3 DNA sequence: TGCAGTGCCGGCGGGGGGGTAGGGAACACCGGGGAGCTGTTTTTT.

This chain links TRBV20-1 with TRBJ1-2; D gene ambiguous. Germline loops: CDR1 DFQATT, CDR2 SNEGSKA (reference sequence). This CDR3 comprises 14 residues. The V and J ends lost 2 bases and 4 bases respectively, with 14 bases between them. This CDR3 is CSARRAPGSYGYTF. DNA for the CDR3: TGCAGTGCTAGAAGGGCCCCGGGTTCCTATGGCTACACCTTC.

This clonotype was recorded once. The chain joins TRBV15 to TRBJ2-3; the D is unclear. With 0 bases removed from V and 4 bases from J, the gap between germline ends came to 8 bases. Germline V lookup: CDR1 LNHNV, CDR2 YYDKDF (reference sequence). CDR3 length: 14 residues. In nucleotides, the CDR3 is TGTGCCACCAGCAGAGATCGGGCATCAGATACGCAGTATTTT. Protein product: CATSRDRASDTQYF.

In this sample, this clonotype turned up many times. This chain joins TRBV6-1 and TRBJ1-6; TRBD1 agrees at 9 bases. Germline V CDR1 and CDR2: MNHNS, SASEGT. V dropped 7 bases and J dropped 7; count of bases not matched to a gene: 5. The CDR3 covers 14 residues. The CDR3 region is CASTLGTGNSPLHF. DNA for the CDR3: TGTGCCAGCACCCTGGGGACAGGGAATTCACCCCTCCACTTT.

The V call is TRBV15, the J call TRBJ1-1; tentatively, D is TRBD1 (5 bases). V lost 5 bases, J lost 1 base, and 11 bases lay in between. Germline CDR1 LNHNV, CDR2 YYDKDF (reference sequence). This CDR3 spans 14 amino acids. The CDR3 region is CATSGGETNTEAFF. CDR3 nucleotide sequence: TGTGCCACCAGCGGAGGGGAGACGAACACTGAAGCTTTCTTT.

This chain joins TRBV6-6 and TRBJ2-7; D is uncertain. Germline V gene lookup returns CDR1 MNHNY and CDR2 SVGAGI (reference sequence). Trimming pared 5 bases from V and 4 bases from J, leaving 12 bases between. CDR3 size: 13 residues. CDR3 nucleotide sequence: TGTGCCAGCAGTGCCATCTATGAATACGAGCAGTACTTC. Translating gives CASSAIYEYEQYF.

V is TRBV20-1 and J is TRBJ1-3; D is ambiguous. V was pared by 2 bases and J by 8 bases, with 13 bases between. This CDR3 has 13 residues. In germline, CDR1 is DFQATT, CDR2 SNEGSKA (reference sequence). The DNA of the CDR3 is TGCAGTGCTAGAAACGGCAGAAAGGACACCATATATTTT. Amino acid sequence: CSARNGRKDTIYF.

The table lists this clonotype with many counts. This chain uses TRBV4-2 with TRBJ1-1, with D perhaps matching TRBD1 (6 bases). The CDR3 has 16 amino acids. Looked up from germline, CDR1 is LGHNA and CDR2 is YNFKEQ. Trimming cost V 0 bases and J 0 bases, with 11 bases left between them. This chain's CDR3 is CASSQDPDSMNTEAFF. The CDR3 nucleotides are TGTGCCAGCAGCCAAGATCCGGACAGTATGAACACTGAAGCTTTCTTT.

This chain links TRBV12-3 or TRBV12-4 with TRBJ2-3; 8 nucleotides align to TRBD1. With V trimmed by 6 bases and J by 4 bases, 6 bases remained unmatched. The CDR3 spans 14 residues. This CDR3 is CASRPGQGADTQYF. DNA of the CDR3: TGTGCCAGCAGGCCCGGACAGGGCGCAGATACGCAGTATTTT.

The genes are TRBV3-1 and TRBJ1-3; the D is unclear. Germline values: CDR1 LGHDT, CDR2 YNNKEL (reference sequence). V shed 0 bases and J shed 5 bases, with 8 bases lying between them. This CDR3 has 14 amino acids. CDR3 DNA sequence: TGTGCCAGCAGCCAAGATGGCGGCCGAAACACCATATATTTT. It codes for CASSQDGGRNTIYF. The whole variable domain, remainder taken from reference TRBV3-1 and TRBJ1-3, is DTAVSQTPKYLVTQMGNDKSIKCEQNLGHDTMYWYKQDSKKFLKIMFSYNNKELIINETVPNRFSPKSPDKAHLNLHINSLELGDSAVYFCASSQDGGRNTIYFGEGSWLTVV.